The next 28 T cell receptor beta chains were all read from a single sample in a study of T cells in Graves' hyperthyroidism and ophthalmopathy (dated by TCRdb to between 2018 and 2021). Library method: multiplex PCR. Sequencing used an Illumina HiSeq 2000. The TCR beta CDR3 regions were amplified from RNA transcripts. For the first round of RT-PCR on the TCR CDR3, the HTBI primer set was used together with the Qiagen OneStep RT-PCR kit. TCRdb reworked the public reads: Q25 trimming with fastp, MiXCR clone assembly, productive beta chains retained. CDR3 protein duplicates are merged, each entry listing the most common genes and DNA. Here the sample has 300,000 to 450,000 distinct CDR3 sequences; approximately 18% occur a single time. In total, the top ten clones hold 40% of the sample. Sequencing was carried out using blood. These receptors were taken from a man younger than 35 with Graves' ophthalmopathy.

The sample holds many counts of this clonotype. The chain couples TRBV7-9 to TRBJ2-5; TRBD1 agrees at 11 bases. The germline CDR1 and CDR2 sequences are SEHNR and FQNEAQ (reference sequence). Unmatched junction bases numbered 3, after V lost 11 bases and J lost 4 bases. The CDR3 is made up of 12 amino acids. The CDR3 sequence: CAGQGAGETQYF. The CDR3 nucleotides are TGTGCCGGACAGGGGGCAGGAGAGACCCAGTACTTC.

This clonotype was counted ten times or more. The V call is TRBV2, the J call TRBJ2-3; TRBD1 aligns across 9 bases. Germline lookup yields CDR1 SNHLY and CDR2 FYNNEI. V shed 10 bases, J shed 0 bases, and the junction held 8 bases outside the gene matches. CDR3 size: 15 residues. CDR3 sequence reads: CATTRGTGSTDTQYF. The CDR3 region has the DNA TGTGCCACGACTCGCGGGACAGGGAGCACAGATACGCAGTATTTT.

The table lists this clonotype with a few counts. The CDR3 nucleotides read TGTGCCAGTAGTCGGACGGACACGAACACTGAAGCTTTCTTT. It specifies CASSRTDTNTEAFF. The rearrangement joins TRBV19 to TRBJ1-1; tentatively, D is TRBD1 (5 bases). The CDR3 sequence is 14 residues long. V was trimmed by 5 bases and J by 1 base, leaving 11 bases between them. The germline V gene encodes CDR1 LNHDA and CDR2 SQIVND (reference sequence).

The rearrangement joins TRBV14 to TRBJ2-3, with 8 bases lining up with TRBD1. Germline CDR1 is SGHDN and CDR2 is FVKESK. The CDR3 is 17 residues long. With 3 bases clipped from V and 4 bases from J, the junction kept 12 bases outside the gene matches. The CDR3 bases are TGTGCCAGCAGCCAGTGGTCGGCAGGGGGCTTCGCAGATACGCAGTATTTT. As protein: CASSQWSAGGFADTQYF. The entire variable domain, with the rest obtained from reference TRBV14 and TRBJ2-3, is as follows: EAGVTQFPSHSVIEKGQTVTLRCDPISGHDNLYWYRRVMGKEIKFLLHFVKESKQDESGMPNNRFLAERTGGTYSTLKVQPAELEDSGVYFCASSQWSAGGFADTQYFGPGTRLTVL.

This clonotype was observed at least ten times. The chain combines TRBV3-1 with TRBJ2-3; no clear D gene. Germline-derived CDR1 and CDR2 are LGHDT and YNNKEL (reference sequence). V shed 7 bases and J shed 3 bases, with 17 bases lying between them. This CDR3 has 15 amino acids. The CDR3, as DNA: TGTGCCAGCACTCTCGGATATGCGTTAACAGATACGCAGTATTTT. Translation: CASTLGYALTDTQYF.

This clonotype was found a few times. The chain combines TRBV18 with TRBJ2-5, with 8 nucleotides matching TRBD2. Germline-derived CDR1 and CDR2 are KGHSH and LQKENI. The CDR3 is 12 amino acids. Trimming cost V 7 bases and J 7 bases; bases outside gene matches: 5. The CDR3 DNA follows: TGTGCCAGCTACCCGGGACTAGGGACCCAGTACTTC. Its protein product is CASYPGLGTQYF. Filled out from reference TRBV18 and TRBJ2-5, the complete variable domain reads NAGVMQNPRHLVRRRGQEARLRCSPMKGHSHVYWYRQLPEEGLKFMVYLQKENIIDESGMPKERFSAEFPKEGPSILRIQQVVRGDSAAYFCASYPGLGTQYFGPGTRLLVL.

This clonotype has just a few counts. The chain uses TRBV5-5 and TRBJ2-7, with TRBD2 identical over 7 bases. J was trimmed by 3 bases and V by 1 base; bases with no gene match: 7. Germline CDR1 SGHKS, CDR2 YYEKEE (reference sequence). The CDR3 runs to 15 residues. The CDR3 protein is CASSLTSGALYEQYF. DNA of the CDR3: TGTGCCAGCAGCTTGACAAGCGGGGCTCTCTACGAGCAGTACTTC.

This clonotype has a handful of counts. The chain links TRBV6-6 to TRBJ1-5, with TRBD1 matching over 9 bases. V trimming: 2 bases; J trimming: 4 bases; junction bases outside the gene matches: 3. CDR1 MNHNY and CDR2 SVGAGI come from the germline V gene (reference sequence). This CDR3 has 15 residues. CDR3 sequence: CASSYGTGINQPQHF. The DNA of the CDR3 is TGTGCCAGCAGTTACGGGACAGGGATTAATCAGCCCCAGCATTTT.

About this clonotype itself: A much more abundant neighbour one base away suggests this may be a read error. CDR3 DNA sequence: TGTGCCAGCAGCGGGGGGACGGGGAGGGGAGGAAAACTGTTTTTT. This codes for CASSGGTGRGGKLFF. The rearrangement links TRBV5-5 to TRBJ1-4, with D maybe TRBD1 (5 bases). This CDR3 spans 15 amino acids. The germline V gene has CDR1 SGHKS and CDR2 YYEKEE (reference sequence). The V end lost 4 bases, the J end lost 10 bases, and 20 bases lay between the germline ends.

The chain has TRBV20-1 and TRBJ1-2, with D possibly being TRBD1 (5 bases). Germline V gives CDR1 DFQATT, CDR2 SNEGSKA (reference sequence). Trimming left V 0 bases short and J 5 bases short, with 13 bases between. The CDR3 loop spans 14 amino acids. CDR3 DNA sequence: TGCAGTGCTAGAGATCAGATGACAGTTTATGGCTACACCTTC. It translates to CSARDQMTVYGYTF.

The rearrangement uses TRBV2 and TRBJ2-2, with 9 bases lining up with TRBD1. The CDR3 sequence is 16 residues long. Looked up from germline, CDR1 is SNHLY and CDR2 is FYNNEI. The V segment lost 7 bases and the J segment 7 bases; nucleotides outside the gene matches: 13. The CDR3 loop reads CASNRPGQGWGGELFF. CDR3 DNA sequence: TGTGCCAGCAACAGACCGGGACAGGGTTGGGGCGGGGAGCTGTTTTTT.

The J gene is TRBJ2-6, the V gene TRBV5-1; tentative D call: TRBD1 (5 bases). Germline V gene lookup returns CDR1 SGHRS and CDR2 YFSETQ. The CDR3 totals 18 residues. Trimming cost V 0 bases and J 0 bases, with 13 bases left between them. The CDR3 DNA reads TGCGCCAGCAGCTTGGACGGCAGGGTAAACTCTGGGGCCAACGTCCTGACTTTC. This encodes CASSLDGRVNSGANVLTF.

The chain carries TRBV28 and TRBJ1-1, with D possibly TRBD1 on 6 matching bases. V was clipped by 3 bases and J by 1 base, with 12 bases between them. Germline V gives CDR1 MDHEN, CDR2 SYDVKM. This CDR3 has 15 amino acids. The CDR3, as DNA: TGTGCCAGCAGTTTTGGAGGGGGGGGGAACACTGAAGCTTTCTTT. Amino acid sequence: CASSFGGGGNTEAFF.

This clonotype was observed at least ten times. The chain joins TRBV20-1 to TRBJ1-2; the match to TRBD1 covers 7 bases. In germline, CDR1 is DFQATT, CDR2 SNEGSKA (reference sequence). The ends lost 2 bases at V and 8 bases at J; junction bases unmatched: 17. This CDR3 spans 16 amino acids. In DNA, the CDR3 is TGCAGTGCTAGACAGGGCCGGACAGGTGTTCGAGTAGGCTACACCTTC. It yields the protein CSARQGRTGVRVGYTF.

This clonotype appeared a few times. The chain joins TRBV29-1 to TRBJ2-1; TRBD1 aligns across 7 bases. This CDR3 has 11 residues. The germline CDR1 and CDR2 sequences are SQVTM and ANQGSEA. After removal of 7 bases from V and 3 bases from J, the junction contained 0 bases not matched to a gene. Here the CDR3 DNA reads TGCAGCGGGGACAGCTACAATGAGCAGTTCTTC. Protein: CSGDSYNEQFF.

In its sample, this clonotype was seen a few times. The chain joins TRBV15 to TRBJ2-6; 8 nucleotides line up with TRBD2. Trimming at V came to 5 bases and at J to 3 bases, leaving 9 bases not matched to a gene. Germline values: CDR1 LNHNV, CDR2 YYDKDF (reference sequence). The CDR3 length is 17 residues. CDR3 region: CATSPSGGGFGANVLTF. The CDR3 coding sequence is TGTGCCACCAGCCCCTCCGGGGGGGGTTTTGGGGCCAACGTCCTGACTTTC.

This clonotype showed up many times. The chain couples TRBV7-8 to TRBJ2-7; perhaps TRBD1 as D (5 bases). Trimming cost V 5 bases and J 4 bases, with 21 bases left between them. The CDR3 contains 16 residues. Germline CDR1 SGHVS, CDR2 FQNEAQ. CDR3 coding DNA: TGTGCCAGCAGCGTAGAGACTCAGGGCCGAGTTTACGAGCAGTACTTC. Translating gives CASSVETQGRVYEQYF.

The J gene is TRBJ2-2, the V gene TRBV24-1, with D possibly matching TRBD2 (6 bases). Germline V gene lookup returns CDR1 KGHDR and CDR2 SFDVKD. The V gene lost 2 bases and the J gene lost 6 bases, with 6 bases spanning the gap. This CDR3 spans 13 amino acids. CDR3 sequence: CATSDWEAGELFF. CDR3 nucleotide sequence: TGTGCCACCAGTGATTGGGAGGCCGGGGAGCTGTTTTTT.

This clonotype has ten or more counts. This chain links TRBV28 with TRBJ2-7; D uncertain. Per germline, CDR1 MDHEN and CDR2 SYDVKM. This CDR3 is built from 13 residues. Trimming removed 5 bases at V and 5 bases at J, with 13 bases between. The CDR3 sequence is CASSPVIGNEQYF. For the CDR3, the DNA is TGTGCCAGCAGTCCGGTAATCGGCAACGAGCAGTACTTC.

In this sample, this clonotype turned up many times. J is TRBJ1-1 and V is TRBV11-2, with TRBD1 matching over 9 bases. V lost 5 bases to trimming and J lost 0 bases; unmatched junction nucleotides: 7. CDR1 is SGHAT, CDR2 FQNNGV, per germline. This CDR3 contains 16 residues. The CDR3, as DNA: TGTGCCAGCAGCACTCACAGGGGGCCCCTGAACACTGAAGCTTTCTTT. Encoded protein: CASSTHRGPLNTEAFF.

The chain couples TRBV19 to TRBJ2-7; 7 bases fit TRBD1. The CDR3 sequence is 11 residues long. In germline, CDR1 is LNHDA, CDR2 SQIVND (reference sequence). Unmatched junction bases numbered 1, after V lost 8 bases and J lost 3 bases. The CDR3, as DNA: TGTGCCAGTGGGGACAGCTACGAGCAGTACTTC. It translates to CASGDSYEQYF.

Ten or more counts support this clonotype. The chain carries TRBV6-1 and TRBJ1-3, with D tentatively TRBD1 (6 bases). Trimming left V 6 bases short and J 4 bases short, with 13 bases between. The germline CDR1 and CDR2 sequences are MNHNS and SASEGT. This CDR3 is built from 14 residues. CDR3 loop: CASSSGQTGNTIYF. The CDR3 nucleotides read TGTGCCAGCAGCTCCGGACAGACCGGAAACACCATATATTTT.

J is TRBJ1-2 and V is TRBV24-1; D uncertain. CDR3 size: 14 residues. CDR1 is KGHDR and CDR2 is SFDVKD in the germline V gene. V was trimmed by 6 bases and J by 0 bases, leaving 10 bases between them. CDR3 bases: TGTGCCACCAGTAGCAGCCAAGCTAACTATGGCTACACCTTC. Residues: CATSSSQANYGYTF.

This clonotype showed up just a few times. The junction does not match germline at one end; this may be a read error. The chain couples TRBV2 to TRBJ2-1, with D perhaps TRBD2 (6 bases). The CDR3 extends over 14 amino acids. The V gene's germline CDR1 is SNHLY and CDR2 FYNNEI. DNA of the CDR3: TGTGCCAGCAGTGAACTAGCGACCCCCTTAAGCCGGCTCTTC. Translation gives CASSELATPLSRLF.

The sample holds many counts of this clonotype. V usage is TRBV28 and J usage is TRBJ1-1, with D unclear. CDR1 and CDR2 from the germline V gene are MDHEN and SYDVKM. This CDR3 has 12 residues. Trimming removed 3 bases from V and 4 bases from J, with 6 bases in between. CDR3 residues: CASSLVSTEAFF. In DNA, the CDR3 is TGTGCCAGCAGTTTGGTTAGCACTGAAGCTTTCTTT.

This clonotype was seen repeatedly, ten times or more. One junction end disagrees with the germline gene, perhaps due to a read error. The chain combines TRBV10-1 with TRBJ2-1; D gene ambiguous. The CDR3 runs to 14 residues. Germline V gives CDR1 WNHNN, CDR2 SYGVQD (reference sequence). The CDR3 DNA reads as TGCGCCAGCAGTGAGGTACCTACCTACGATGAGCAGTTCTTC. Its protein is CASSEVPTYDEQFF.

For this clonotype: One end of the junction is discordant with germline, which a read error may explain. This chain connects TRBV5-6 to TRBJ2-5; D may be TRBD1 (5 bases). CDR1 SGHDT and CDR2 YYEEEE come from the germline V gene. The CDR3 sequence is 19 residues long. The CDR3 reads CASSLKGRLRWGHQVTQYF. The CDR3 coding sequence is TGTGCCAGCAGCTTGAAGGGGCGTCTTCGGTGGGGTCACCAAGTGACCCAGTACTTC.

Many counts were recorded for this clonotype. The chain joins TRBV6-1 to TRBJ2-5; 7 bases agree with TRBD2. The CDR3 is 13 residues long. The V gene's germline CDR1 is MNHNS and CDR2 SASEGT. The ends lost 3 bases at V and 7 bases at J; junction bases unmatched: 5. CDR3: CASSESGEGTQYF. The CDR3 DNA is TGTGCCAGCAGTGAGAGCGGGGAGGGGACCCAGTACTTC.